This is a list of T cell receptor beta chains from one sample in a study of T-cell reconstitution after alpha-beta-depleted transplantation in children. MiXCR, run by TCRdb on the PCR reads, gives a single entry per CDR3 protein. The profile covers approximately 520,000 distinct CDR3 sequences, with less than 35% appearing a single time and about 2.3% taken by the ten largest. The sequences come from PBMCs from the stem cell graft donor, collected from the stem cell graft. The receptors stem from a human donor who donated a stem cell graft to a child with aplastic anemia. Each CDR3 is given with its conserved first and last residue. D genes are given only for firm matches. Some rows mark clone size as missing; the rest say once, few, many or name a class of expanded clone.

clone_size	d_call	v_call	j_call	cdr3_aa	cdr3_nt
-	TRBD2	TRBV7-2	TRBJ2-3	CASSFRGGGTDTQYF	TGTGCCAGCAGCTTTCGGGGAGGGGGCACAGATACGCAGTATTTT
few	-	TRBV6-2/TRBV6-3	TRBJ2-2	CASSYSLGEFSTGELFF	TGTGCCAGCAGTTACTCATTGGGGGAGTTTAGCACCGGGGAGCTGTTTTTT
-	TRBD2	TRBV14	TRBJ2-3	CASSQEFGAAGDLTDTQYF	TGTGCCAGCAGCCAAGAGTTCGGTGCGGCGGGGGACCTCACAGATACGCAGTATTTT
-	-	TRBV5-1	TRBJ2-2	CASKTGTRNTGELFF	TGCGCCAGTAAAACCGGGACAAGGAACACCGGGGAGCTGTTTTTT
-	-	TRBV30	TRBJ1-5	CAWREGSHQPQHF	TGTGCCTGGAGAGAAGGGTCTCATCAGCCCCAGCATTTT
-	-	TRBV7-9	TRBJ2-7	CASSFKGSYEQYF	TGTGCCAGCAGCTTTAAGGGGTCCTACGAGCAGTACTTC
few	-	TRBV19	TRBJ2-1	CASSIEGSKVEQFF	TGTGCCAGTAGTATAGAGGGTAGCAAGGTTGAGCAGTTCTTC
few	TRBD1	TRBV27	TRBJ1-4	CASRHDRGGEKLFF	TGTGCCAGCAGACACGACAGGGGAGGAGAAAAACTGTTTTTT
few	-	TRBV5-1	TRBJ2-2	CASSFSSIVGELFF	TGCGCCAGCAGCTTCTCCTCAATCGTGGGGGAGCTGTTTTTT
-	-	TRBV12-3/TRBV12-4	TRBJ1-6	CASTRWQGGNSPLHF	TGTGCCAGCACCCGGTGGCAGGGTGGTAATTCACCCCTCCACTTT